Presented here are 8 T cell receptor beta chains from one specimen sequenced in a study of T cell responses to AZD1222 COVID-19 vaccine (dated by TCRdb to about 2021). The intended sense of this specimen's time point label: about 28 days (+/-7) after the second vaccine dose. Libraries were constructed by the immunoSEQ multiplex PCR assay. Entries here come from immuneACCESS through TCRdb and include only in-frame sequences with V and J called. Some clones fail to appear in such tables; in the studies checked, an unresolved V gene covers under half of the shortfall, and the cause of the remainder is unknown. Within this sample are 150,000 to 200,000 clones, with 90% to 95% of them counted one time only. The ten top clones hold around 1.5% of the sample. The material sequenced was peripheral blood, taken 28 days after the second AZD1222 dose. All receptors come from an adult who received the AZD1222 COVID-19 vaccine.

The rearrangement links TRBV7-8 to TRBJ1-1, with TRBD1 matching over 10 bases. Germline CDR1 SGHVS, CDR2 FQNEAQ. V was pared by 5 bases and J by 8 bases, with 11 bases of the junction left unmatched. There are 15 residues in the CDR3. The CDR3 reads CASSRATGQGTEAFF. In nucleotides, the CDR3 is TGTGCCAGCAGCCGAGCTACGGGACAGGGGACAGAAGCTTTCTTT.

As concerns this clone: Other DNA sequences in the sample encode the same CDR3. The CDR3 bases are TGTGCCACCAGTGTGGGCTACGAGCAGTACTTC. Translated: CATSVGYEQYF. J is TRBJ2-7 and V is TRBV24-1; D unresolved. The germline CDR1 and CDR2 sequences are KGHDR and SFDVKD. This CDR3 region has 11 residues. V lost 5 bases to trimming and J lost 3 bases, with 4 bases between them.

The chain links TRBV2 to TRBJ1-6, with D possibly being TRBD1 (5 bases). The germline CDR1 and CDR2 sequences are SNHLY and FYNNEI. V was shortened by 6 bases and J by 1 base, with 10 bases between the two germline ends. The CDR3 totals 15 residues. The CDR3 nucleotides read TGTGCCAGCAGAACGAGGGGATCCTATAATTCACCCCTCCACTTT. It is translated as CASRTRGSYNSPLHF.

The chain links TRBV19 to TRBJ1-5; TRBD1 aligns across 7 bases. The CDR3 loop spans 17 amino acids. Per the germline V gene, CDR1 is LNHDA and CDR2 is SQIVND (reference sequence). The J segment lost 2 bases and the V segment lost 7 bases, leaving 14 bases of the junction unmatched. The CDR3 nucleotides are TGTGCCAGTACAGGGGGGAGCGGGAGAACCGGCAATCAGCCCCAGCATTTT. Encoded protein: CASTGGSGRTGNQPQHF.

This rearrangement joins TRBV11-3 to TRBJ1-2; D gene uncertain. Trimming shortened V by 0 bases and J by 3 bases, and 2 bases separated the two germline ends. This CDR3 contains 12 residues. The germline V gene encodes CDR1 SGHNT and CDR2 YENEEA. The CDR3 here is CASSLDDYGYTF. The CDR3 region has the DNA TGTGCCAGCAGCTTAGACGACTATGGCTACACCTTC.

The sample holds one count of this clone. The rearrangement links TRBV7-2 to TRBJ1-3, with TRBD1 matching over 10 bases. V shed 7 bases, J shed 2 bases, and the junction held 5 bases outside the gene matches. Germline V lookup: CDR1 SGHTA, CDR2 FQGNSA. This CDR3 is 15 amino acids long. DNA for the CDR3: TGTGCCAGCACTACGGACAGGGGGACTGGAAACACCATATATTTT. This translates into CASTTDRGTGNTIYF.

The chain combines TRBV4-3 with TRBJ1-5; possibly TRBD1 for D (6 bases). The CDR3 is made up of 13 amino acids. The ends were cut back, 5 bases at V and 5 bases at J, with 10 bases in the middle. In germline, CDR1 is LGHNA, CDR2 YSLEER. The CDR3 DNA is TGCGCCAGCAGCAAAACAGGGCATCAGCCCCAGCATTTT. Protein: CASSKTGHQPQHF.

The chain employs TRBV10-2 and TRBJ1-1; D gene unclear. V dropped 4 bases and J dropped 4 bases, with 22 bases sitting between them. Germline V gene lookup returns CDR1 WSHSY and CDR2 SAAADI. The CDR3 spans 17 residues. This chain's CDR3 is CASSGRRLTAEGTEAFF. The DNA for the CDR3 is TGCGCCAGCAGTGGGCGGCGGCTGACGGCAGAGGGCACTGAAGCTTTCTTT.